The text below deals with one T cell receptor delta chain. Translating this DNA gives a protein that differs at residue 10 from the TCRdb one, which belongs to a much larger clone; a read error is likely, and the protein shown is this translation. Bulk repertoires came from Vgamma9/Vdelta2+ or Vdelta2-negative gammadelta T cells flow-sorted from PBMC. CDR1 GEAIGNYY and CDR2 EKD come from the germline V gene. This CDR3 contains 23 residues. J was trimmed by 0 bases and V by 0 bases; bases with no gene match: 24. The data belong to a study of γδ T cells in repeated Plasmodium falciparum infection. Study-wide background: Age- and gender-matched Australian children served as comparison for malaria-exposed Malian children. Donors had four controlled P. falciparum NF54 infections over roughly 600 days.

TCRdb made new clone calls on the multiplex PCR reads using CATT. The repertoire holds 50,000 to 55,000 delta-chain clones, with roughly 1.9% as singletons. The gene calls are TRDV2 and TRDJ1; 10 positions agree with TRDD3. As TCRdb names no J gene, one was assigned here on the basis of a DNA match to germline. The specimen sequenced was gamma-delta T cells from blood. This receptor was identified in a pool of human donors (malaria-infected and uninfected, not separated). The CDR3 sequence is CACDTLLSGRVLGDSPYTDKLIF. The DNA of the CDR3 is TGTGCCTGTGACACCTTGCTGAGTGGGAGAGTACTGGGGGATTCCCCGTACACCGATAAACTCATCTTT.